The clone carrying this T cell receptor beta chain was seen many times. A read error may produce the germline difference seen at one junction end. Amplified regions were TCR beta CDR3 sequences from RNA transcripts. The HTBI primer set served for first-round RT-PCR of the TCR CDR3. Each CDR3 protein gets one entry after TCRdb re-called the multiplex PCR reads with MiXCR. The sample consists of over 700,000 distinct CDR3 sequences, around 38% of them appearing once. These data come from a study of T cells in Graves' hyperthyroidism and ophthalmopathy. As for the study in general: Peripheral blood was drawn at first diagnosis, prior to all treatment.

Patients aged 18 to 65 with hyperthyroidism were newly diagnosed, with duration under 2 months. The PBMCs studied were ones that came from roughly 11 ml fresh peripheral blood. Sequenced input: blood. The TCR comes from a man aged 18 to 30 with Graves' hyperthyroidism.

Written as DNA, the CDR3 is TGCGCCAGCAGTGAGTCAAGACTAGTGGGGCTTTTT. Translating it yields CASSESRLVGLF. The genes are TRBV10-2 and TRBJ2-2; tentative D call: TRBD2 (6 bases). Looked up from germline, CDR1 is WSHSY and CDR2 is SAAADI. This CDR3 spans 12 amino acids.